The TCR beta chain under discussion was sequenced for a study of T cells in Graves' hyperthyroidism and ophthalmopathy. RNA transcripts provided the source from which TCR beta CDR3 regions were amplified. First-round RT-PCR targeting the TCR CDR3 was performed with the HTBI primer set. TCRdb recomputed calls from the multiplex PCR reads with MiXCR, one row per CDR3 protein. The data contain about 350,000 distinct CDR3 sequences, 15% to 20% of them seen just once; the ten biggest clones take up roughly a sixth. The CDR3 loop spans 15 amino acids. CDR1 and CDR2 (germline): MDHEN, SYDVKM. V lost 4 bases to trimming and J lost 6 bases; unmatched junction nucleotides: 9.

The sample taken for sequencing was blood. This receptor was taken from a woman in her forties with Graves' ophthalmopathy. V is TRBV28 and J is TRBJ2-7, with 10 bases that match TRBD2. The CDR3 DNA reads TGTGCCAGCAGTTCCTTCAAGGGACTAGCGTTCGAGCAGTACTTC. Translation gives CASSSFKGLAFEQYF.